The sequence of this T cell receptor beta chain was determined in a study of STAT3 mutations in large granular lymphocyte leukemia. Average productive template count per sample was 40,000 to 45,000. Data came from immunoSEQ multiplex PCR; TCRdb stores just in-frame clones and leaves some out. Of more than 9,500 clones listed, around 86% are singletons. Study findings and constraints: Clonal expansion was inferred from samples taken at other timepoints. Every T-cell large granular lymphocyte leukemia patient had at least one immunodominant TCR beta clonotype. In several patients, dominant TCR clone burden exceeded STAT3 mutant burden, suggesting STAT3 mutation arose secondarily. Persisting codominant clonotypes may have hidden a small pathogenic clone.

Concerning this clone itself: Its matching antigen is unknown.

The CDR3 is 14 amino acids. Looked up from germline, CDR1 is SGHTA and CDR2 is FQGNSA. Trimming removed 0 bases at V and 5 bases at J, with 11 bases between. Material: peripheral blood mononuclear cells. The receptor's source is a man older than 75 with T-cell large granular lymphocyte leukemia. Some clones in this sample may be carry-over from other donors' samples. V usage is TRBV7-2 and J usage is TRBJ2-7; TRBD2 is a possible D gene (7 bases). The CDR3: CASSLAAGANEQYF. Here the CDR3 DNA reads TGTGCCAGCAGCTTAGCCGCGGGGGCTAACGAGCAGTACTTC.